This entry features one TCR beta chain sequence. There is no known antigen for this receptor. Within one base of it there is no much larger clone, and no base qualities were kept. The method was the immunoSEQ multiplex PCR assay. DNA from the cultured and isolated CD4+ T cells underwent TCR beta CDR3 sequencing. In the original analysis: Non-productive TCR sequences were discarded, and reads were trimmed to the CDR3 region, with only CDR3s of 7 or more amino acids retained. The MANAFEST web app was used to pick out antigen-specific clonotypes by comparing their expansion in peptide wells with that in reference cultures. To count as positive, a clone had to show expansion at FDR<0.05 compared with the reference and with all other wells, an odds ratio above 5, and a frequency above 0.1% in two replicate wells. Cross-reactive clonotypes were defined as significantly expanded in SARS-CoV-2 spike wells and in at least one common cold coronavirus spike condition. Using the stringdist R package, CDR3 similarity was measured by Levenshtein distance, and unrooted trees were constructed with ape in R 3.6.1. TCRdb stores this immuneACCESS table with in-frame sequences only. Part of the clones is absent; in the studies checked, under half of the shortfall reflects unresolved V genes, and no reason is known for the rest. V and J calls and clone size are as listed in that table; D and trimming were resolved from the DNA. Present in this sample are around 46,000 clones, 67% of which were seen just once. The ten top clones hold over 4.5% of the sample.

After around eleven days of culture, CD4+ T cells were isolated with the EasySep CD4+ T cell isolation kit. Healthy vaccine recipients had no prior SARS-CoV-2 infection, confirmed by negative nucleocapsid antibodies before and after vaccination. On days 3 and 7, half of the culture medium was replaced with fresh IL-2-containing medium. Unless noted otherwise, every peptide stimulation condition was cultured in triplicate wells. Using Ficoll-Paque Plus gradient centrifugation, PBMC were separated from whole blood and then either used fresh or cryopreserved at -140C. Genomic DNA was extracted from cultured CD4+ T cells with the QIAamp micro DNA kit. The CDR3 goes from the cysteine to the phenylalanine over 13 residues. Solely the CDR3 DNA is kept, with 39 bases framed from the first base. Per the germline V gene, SGHRS is the CDR1 and YFSETQ is the CDR2. Trimming costs V 4 bases and J 3 bases, and their ends lie 10 bases apart.

These data are taken from a study of vaccination effects on CD4 cells after COVID-19 (dated by TCRdb to the early 2020s). A note on the overall study: The ViraFEST assay stimulated PBMC with viral peptide pools and then used TCR sequencing to identify antigen-specific CD4+ T cell clonotypes by expansion. Two doses of either the BNT162b2 or the mRNA-1273 mRNA SARS-CoV-2 vaccine were administered to participants. Some 2 million PBMC per well were cultured with 9 to 10 ug/ml peptides in IMDM containing approximately 4.7% human AB serum, approximately 9.9 IU/ml IL-2 and gentamicin. SARS-CoV-2 spike-specific CD4+ TCR repertoires were compared before and after mRNA vaccination in COVID-19 convalescent patients and in infection-naive vaccine recipients. Altogether, around 11 COVID-19 convalescent patients and a handful of SARS-CoV-2-naive healthy vaccine recipients made up the full study. In the study, cultures from other donors were sequenced using the Oncomine TCR Beta short-read assay on an Illumina iSeq 100.

Overall study outcomes, separate from this receptor: Clones induced by infection and clones induced by vaccination both contracted markedly at late timepoints after vaccination, which fits with T cell responses waning over time. The study was limited by a small number of convalescent patients and lacked early post-infection timepoints. Among healthy vaccine recipients, nearly all vaccine-induced clones were SARS-CoV-2 mono-reactive, and only 1 of 255 was cross-reactive with common cold coronaviruses.

The sample here was CD4+ T cells from PBMCs cultured without peptide, taken before COVID-19 vaccination. The TCR originated in a human donor who received a COVID-19 vaccine. The chain joins TRBV5-1 to TRBJ1-1, with the D gene not clear enough to name. The CDR3 in this case is CASSPKEYTEAFF. The nucleotides are TGCGCCAGCAGCCCCAAAGAGTACACTGAAGCTTTCTTT.